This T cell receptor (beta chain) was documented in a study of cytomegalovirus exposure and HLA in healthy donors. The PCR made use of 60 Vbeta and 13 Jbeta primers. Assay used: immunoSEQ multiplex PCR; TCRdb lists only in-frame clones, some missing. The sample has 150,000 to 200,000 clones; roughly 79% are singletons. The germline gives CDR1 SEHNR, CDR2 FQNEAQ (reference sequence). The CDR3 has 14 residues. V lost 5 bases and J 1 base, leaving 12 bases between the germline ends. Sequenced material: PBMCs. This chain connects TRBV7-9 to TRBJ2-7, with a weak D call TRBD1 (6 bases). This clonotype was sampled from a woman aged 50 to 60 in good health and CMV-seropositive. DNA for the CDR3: TGTGCCAGCAGCCCGGGCGGACAGTCCTACGAGCAGTACTTC. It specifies CASSPGGQSYEQYF.